A selection of T cell receptor beta chains follows, all from one sample in a study of T-cell memory formation after mild COVID-19. MiXCR was run by TCRdb on the 5' RACE reads, yielding one entry per CDR3 protein. The sample records some 65,000 distinct CDR3 sequences, 15% to 20% being singletons. The material sequenced was PBMCs or a T cell subset sorted from them (not recorded which). The receptor set was obtained from an adult woman who had mild COVID-19 (a few samples of this study predate the infection). Cell type and time point are not known. CDR3s include the opening cysteine and the closing phenylalanine or tryptophan. D genes are given only for firm matches. The size entry is marked missing in some rows and otherwise reads once, few, many or a size class.

size,D,J,V,CDR3,DNA
.,TRBD2,TRBJ2-7,TRBV15,CATSRDAGAREQYF,TGTGCCACCAGCAGAGACGCGGGAGCAAGAGAGCAGTACTTC
few,.,TRBJ2-1,TRBV20-1,CSARDLTSSANEQFF,TGCAGTGCTAGAGATCTCACATCTAGCGCGAATGAGCAGTTCTTC
.,.,TRBJ2-3,TRBV4-3,CASSQVGDTQYF,TGCGCCAGCAGCCAAGTTGGGGATACGCAGTATTTT
few,TRBD2,TRBJ2-3,TRBV7-6,CASTQGTSGRGLSTDTQYF,TGTGCCAGCACCCAGGGGACTAGCGGGAGGGGGCTGAGCACAGATACGCAGTATTTT
.,TRBD2,TRBJ2-7,TRBV4-2,CASSQDWGGTYEQYF,TGTGCCAGCAGCCAAGATTGGGGGGGGACCTACGAGCAGTACTTC
.,TRBD2,TRBJ2-7,TRBV28,CASSLGLAGGPFGYEQYF,TGTGCCAGCAGCCTCGGACTAGCGGGAGGGCCCTTCGGATACGAGCAGTACTTC
few,TRBD1,TRBJ2-7,TRBV7-8,CASRGQVLSYDQYF,TGTGCCAGCAGGGGACAGGTTCTCTCCTACGATCAGTACTTC
few,TRBD1,TRBJ2-1,TRBV4-1,CASSVMDRSTYNEQFF,TGCGCCAGCAGCGTAATGGACAGGTCAACCTACAATGAGCAGTTCTTC
.,.,TRBJ1-5,TRBV27,CASSWGVYQPQHF,TGTGCCAGCAGTTGGGGGGTGTATCAGCCCCAGCATTTT
few,TRBD2,TRBJ2-7,TRBV6-5,CASSYGSKREPYEQYF,TGTGCCAGCAGTTACGGTTCCAAGCGGGAGCCCTACGAGCAGTACTTC
.,.,TRBJ2-3,TRBV11-2,CASSLHPQSRTDTQYF,TGTGCCAGCAGCTTACATCCCCAAAGCCGGACAGATACGCAGTATTTT
.,.,TRBJ2-1,TRBV15,CATSRERYEQFF,TGTGCCACCAGCAGAGAGAGGTATGAGCAGTTCTTC
few,.,TRBJ1-1,TRBV12-3/TRBV12-4,CASSFYTANTEAFF,TGTGCCAGCAGTTTTTACACAGCAAACACTGAAGCTTTCTTT
few,.,TRBJ2-6,TRBV7-6,CASSLAGISGANVLTF,TGTGCCAGCAGCTTAGCAGGGATTTCTGGGGCCAACGTCCTGACTTTC
few,.,TRBJ2-1,TRBV10-3,CAISETYNEQFF,TGTGCCATCAGTGAAACCTACAATGAGCAGTTCTTC
.,.,TRBJ2-1,TRBV4-3,CASSRDGDGLEQFF,TGCGCCAGCAGCCGGGACGGGGATGGACTAGAGCAGTTCTTC
few,TRBD1,TRBJ2-1,TRBV28,CASSFLDRANEQFF,TGTGCCAGCAGTTTCTTGGACAGGGCAAATGAGCAGTTCTTC
.,.,TRBJ2-7,TRBV9,CASSVSDGGSYEQYF,TGTGCCAGCAGCGTTTCAGACGGGGGATCCTACGAGCAGTACTTC
once,TRBD1,TRBJ2-4,TRBV6-5,CASSTGTGRGNIQYF,TGTGCCAGCAGTACAGGGACAGGGAGGGGGAACATTCAGTACTTC
.,TRBD1,TRBJ2-7,TRBV30,CAWSSTRTGYPQGYEQYF,TGTGCCTGGAGTTCGACTCGGACAGGGTATCCCCAGGGCTACGAGCAGTACTTC
.,.,TRBJ1-1,TRBV7-9,CASSLARGYETEAFF,TGTGCCAGCAGCTTAGCGCGAGGGTACGAAACTGAAGCTTTCTTT
few,.,TRBJ2-2,TRBV5-1,CASSLDSGELFF,TGCGCCAGCAGCCTTGACTCCGGGGAGCTGTTTTTT
few,.,TRBJ2-7,TRBV29-1,CSVVQDYEQYF,TGCAGCGTTGTTCAAGACTACGAGCAGTACTTC
.,TRBD1,TRBJ1-2,TRBV29-1,CSSRQGSNYGYTF,TGCAGTTCCAGACAGGGCTCTAACTATGGCTACACCTTC
.,.,TRBJ2-5,TRBV12-3/TRBV12-4,CASSSTGGGETQYF,TGTGCCAGCAGTTCGACAGGTGGCGGGGAGACCCAGTACTTC
many,TRBD1,TRBJ1-1,TRBV5-8,CASRNRDRGNTEAFF,TGTGCCAGCCGAAACCGGGACAGGGGAAACACTGAAGCTTTCTTT